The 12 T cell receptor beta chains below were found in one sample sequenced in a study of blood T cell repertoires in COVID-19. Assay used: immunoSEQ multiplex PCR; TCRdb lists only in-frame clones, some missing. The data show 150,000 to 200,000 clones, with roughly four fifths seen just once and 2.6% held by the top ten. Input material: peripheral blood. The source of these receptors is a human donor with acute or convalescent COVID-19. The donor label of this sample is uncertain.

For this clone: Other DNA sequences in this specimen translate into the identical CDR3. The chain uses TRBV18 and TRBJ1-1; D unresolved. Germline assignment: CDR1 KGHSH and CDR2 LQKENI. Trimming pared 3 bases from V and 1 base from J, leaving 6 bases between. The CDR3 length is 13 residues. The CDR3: CASSPEGNTEAFF. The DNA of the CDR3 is TGTGCCAGCTCACCCGAGGGGAACACTGAAGCTTTCTTT.

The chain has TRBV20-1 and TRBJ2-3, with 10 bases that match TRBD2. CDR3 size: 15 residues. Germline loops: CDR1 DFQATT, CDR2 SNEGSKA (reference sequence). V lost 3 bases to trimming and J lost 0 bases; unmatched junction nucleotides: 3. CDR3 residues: CSASATSGSTDTQYF. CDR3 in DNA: TGCAGTGCTAGTGCGACTAGCGGGAGCACAGATACGCAGTATTTT.

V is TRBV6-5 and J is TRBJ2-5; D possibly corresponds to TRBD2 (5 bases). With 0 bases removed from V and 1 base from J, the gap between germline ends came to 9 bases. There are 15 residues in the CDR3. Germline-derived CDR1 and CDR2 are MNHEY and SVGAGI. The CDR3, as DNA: TGTGCCAGCAGTTACTCCAACGGGGTCCAAGAGACCCAGTACTTC. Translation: CASSYSNGVQETQYF.

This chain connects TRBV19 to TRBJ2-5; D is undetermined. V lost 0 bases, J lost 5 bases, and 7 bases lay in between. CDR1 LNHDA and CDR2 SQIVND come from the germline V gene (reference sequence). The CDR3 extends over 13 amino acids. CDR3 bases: TGTGCCAGTAGTATAGATCTTCTCGAGACCCAGTACTTC. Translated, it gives CASSIDLLETQYF.

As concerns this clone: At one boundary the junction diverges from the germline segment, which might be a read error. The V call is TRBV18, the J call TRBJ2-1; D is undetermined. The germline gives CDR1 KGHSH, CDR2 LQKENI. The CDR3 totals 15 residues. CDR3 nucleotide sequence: TGTGCCAGCTCACAACCGGGCACCTCCAACAATGAGCAGTTCTTC. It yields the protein CASSQPGTSNNEQFF.

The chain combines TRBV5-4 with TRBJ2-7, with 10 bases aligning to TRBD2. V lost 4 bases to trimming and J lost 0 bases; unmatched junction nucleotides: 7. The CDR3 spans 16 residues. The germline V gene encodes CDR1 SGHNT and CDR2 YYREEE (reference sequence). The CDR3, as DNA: TGTGCCAGCAGCCGCGGACTAGCGGAGGGCTCCTACGAGCAGTACTTC. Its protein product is CASSRGLAEGSYEQYF.

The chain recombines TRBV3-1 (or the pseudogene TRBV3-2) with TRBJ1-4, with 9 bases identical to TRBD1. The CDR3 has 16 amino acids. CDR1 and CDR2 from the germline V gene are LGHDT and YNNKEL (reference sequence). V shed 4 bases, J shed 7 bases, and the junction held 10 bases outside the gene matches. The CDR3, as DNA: TGTGCCAGCAGCCCCGACAGACAGGGGGGATCTGAAAAACTGTTTTTT. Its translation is CASSPDRQGGSEKLFF.

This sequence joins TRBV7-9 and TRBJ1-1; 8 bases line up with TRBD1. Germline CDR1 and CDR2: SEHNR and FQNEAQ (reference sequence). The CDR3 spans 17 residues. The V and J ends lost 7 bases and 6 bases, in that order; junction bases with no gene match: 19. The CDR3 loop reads CASTGDRGPFFRSEAFF. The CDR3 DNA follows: TGTGCCAGCACCGGAGACAGGGGCCCCTTTTTTCGCTCTGAAGCTTTCTTT.

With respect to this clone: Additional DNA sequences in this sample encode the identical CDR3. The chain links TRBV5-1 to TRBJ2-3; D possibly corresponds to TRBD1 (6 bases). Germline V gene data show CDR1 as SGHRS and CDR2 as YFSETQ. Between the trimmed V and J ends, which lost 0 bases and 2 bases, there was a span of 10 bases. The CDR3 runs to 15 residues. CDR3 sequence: CASSLGQGLTDTQYF. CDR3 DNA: TGCGCCAGCAGCTTGGGGCAGGGGCTCACAGATACGCAGTATTTT.

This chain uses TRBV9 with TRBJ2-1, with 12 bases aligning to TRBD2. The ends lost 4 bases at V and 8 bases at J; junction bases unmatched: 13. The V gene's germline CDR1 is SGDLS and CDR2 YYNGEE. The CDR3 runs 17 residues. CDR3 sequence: CASSPHEPSGRVDEQFF. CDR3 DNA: TGTGCCAGCAGCCCACACGAACCTAGCGGGAGGGTAGATGAGCAGTTCTTC.

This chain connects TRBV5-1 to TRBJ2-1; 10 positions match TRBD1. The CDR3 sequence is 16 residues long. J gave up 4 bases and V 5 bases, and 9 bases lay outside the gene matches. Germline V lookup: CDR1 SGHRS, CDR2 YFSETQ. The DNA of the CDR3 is TGCGCCAGCAGTCTCCAGGGGACAGGGGTTTACAATGAGCAGTTCTTC. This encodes CASSLQGTGVYNEQFF.

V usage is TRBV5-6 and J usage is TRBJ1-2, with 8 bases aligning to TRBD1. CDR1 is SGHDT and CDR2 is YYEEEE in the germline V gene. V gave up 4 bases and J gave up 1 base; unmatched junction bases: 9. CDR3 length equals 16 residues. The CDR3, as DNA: TGTGCCAGCAGCGTATGGACAGGGAAACTTAACTATGGCTACACCTTC. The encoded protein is CASSVWTGKLNYGYTF.